In its sample, the clone carrying this T cell receptor (beta chain) was seen a few times. Antigen specificity is unknown. This sample is part of a study of beta chain features in type 1 diabetes. Study-level results: Shortening that was moderate but significant affected the TCRB CDR3s of Type 1 diabetes patients in all four CD4+ subsets.

Reverse transcribing all isolated RNA meant expressed TCRB transcripts were sequenced. Assay used: immunoSEQ multiplex PCR; TCRdb lists only in-frame clones, some missing. The sample has hundreds of thousands of clones, approximately 16% seen once. Researchers reported sorting CD4+ naive, central memory, regulatory and stem cell-like memory cells via CD45RO/CCR7/CD25/CD127/CD95/CD27. This CDR3 is 12 amino acids long. Trimming shortened V by 4 bases and J by 7 bases, and 8 bases separated the two germline ends. Germline CDR1 reads MDHEN; CDR2 reads SYDVKM. The clonotype was recovered from a man younger than 30 with type 1 diabetes. The sequenced sample consisted of naive CD4+ T cells from blood. The chain joins TRBV28 to TRBJ1-5; D gene ambiguous. The CDR3 region has the DNA TGTGCCAGCAGTTCGGTCGGGCAGCCCCAGCATTTT. Protein product: CASSSVGQPQHF.